A selection of T cell receptor beta chains follows, all from one sample in a study of blood T cell repertoires in COVID-19. Sequencing was performed with immunoSEQ multiplex PCR; in TCRdb, only in-frame clones are kept and a portion is missing. The table has roughly 250,000 clones, 70% to 90% seen once. The sample consisted of peripheral blood. The receptors derive from a woman between 40 and 50 years old who had recovered from COVID-19. Each CDR3 is given with its conserved first and last residue. D genes are given only for firm matches. The size field is filled for only some rows; it gives once, few, many or a size class.

TRBJ2-3 | TRBV28 | - | TRBD2 | CASSSSSGGRTDTQYF | TGTGCCAGCAGTTCATCTAGCGGGGGGAGGACAGATACGCAGTATTTT
TRBJ2-4 | TRBV5-8 | - | TRBD2 | CASKKNLAGALPGIQYF | TGTGCCAGCAAAAAAAACCTAGCGGGAGCCCTCCCCGGGATTCAGTACTTC
TRBJ2-1 | TRBV6-6 | - | TRBD2 | CASSLRTSSYNEQFF | TGTGCCAGCAGTCTGAGGACTAGCTCCTACAATGAGCAGTTCTTC
TRBJ1-3 | TRBV5-5 | - | - | CASSFVGDSGNTIYF | TGTGCCAGCAGCTTCGTAGGGGATTCTGGAAACACCATATATTTT
TRBJ1-4 | TRBV6-5 | - | - | CASSYNPSATNEKLFF | TGTGCCAGCAGTTACAACCCGAGTGCAACTAATGAAAAACTGTTTTTT
TRBJ1-6 | TRBV19 | - | TRBD1 | CASSIVQGADSPLHF | TGTGCCAGTAGTATTGTACAGGGGGCTGATTCACCCCTCCACTTT
TRBJ2-3 | TRBV30 | - | - | CAWSVGASTDTQYF | TGTGCCTGGAGTGTAGGGGCCAGCACAGATACGCAGTATTTT
TRBJ2-7 | TRBV9 | - | TRBD2 | CASSPGTSGRAGSYEQYF | TGTGCCAGCAGCCCAGGGACTAGCGGGAGGGCCGGATCCTACGAGCAGTACTTC
TRBJ1-4 | TRBV7-2 | - | TRBD1 | CASSWGGGTGKKLFF | TGTGCCAGCAGTTGGGGGGGTGGGACAGGAAAAAAACTGTTTTTT
TRBJ2-1 | TRBV30 | - | - | CAWIRRGGPYNEQFF | TGTGCCTGGATCCGGAGGGGGGGCCCCTACAATGAGCAGTTCTTC
TRBJ1-6 | TRBV12-3/TRBV12-4 | many | - | CASSFDRGSPLHF | TGTGCCAGCAGTTTTGACAGAGGTTCACCCCTCCACTTT
TRBJ2-3 | TRBV15 | - | - | CATSRGAGNTDTQYF | TGTGCCACCAGCAGAGGGGCAGGGAACACAGATACGCAGTATTTT
TRBJ2-7 | TRBV6-6 | - | - | CASSYSAELSYEQYF | TGTGCCAGCAGTTACTCGGCGGAACTCTCCTACGAGCAGTACTTC
TRBJ2-7 | TRBV7-2 | - | TRBD1 | CASSPPLWDRPDEQYF | TGTGCCAGCAGCCCTCCTCTGTGGGACAGGCCGGACGAGCAGTACTTC
TRBJ1-5 | TRBV11-2 | - | - | CASSLDRDQPQHF | TGTGCCAGCAGCTTAGATCGAGATCAGCCCCAGCATTTT
TRBJ1-4 | TRBV14 | - | - | CASSQALTNEKLFF | TGTGCCAGCAGCCAAGCTCTAACTAATGAAAAACTGTTTTTT
TRBJ2-7 | TRBV14 | - | TRBD2 | CASSQEASSGGIYEQYF | TGTGCCAGCAGCCAAGAGGCCTCTAGCGGGGGGATCTACGAGCAGTACTTC
TRBJ2-5 | TRBV12-3/TRBV12-4 | - | - | CASRNRDGETQYF | TGTGCCAGCAGAAACAGGGACGGGGAGACCCAGTACTTC
TRBJ2-7 | TRBV6-6 | few | - | CASSLQGSYEQYF | TGTGCCAGCAGTTTACAGGGTTCCTACGAGCAGTACTTC
TRBJ2-7 | TRBV6-5 | once | - | CASRWGGTYEQYF | TGTGCCAGCAGATGGGGGGGCACCTACGAGCAGTACTTC
TRBJ1-2 | TRBV7-9 | once | - | CASSFQPSGMNYGYTF | TGTGCCAGCAGCTTTCAACCCTCCGGGATGAACTATGGCTACACCTTC
TRBJ2-1 | TRBV7-9 | - | TRBD1 | CASSNTDRPNEQFF | TGTGCCAGCAGCAATACGGACAGGCCCAATGAGCAGTTCTTC
TRBJ1-2 | TRBV23-1 | - | - | CASTLTRQEDGYTF | TGCGCCAGTACCCTAACGAGACAGGAAGATGGCTACACCTTC
TRBJ2-3 | TRBV7-2 | - | TRBD1 | CASSSQGADTQYF | TGTGCCAGCAGCTCACAGGGGGCAGATACGCAGTATTTT
TRBJ2-1 | TRBV4-3 | - | TRBD2 | CASSQHISGGYNEQFF | TGCGCCAGCAGCCAACATATTAGCGGGGGCTACAATGAGCAGTTCTTC
TRBJ2-3 | TRBV27 | - | TRBD1 | CASSLMGQGGPHTQYF | TGTGCCAGCAGTCTAATGGGACAGGGGGGCCCTCATACGCAGTATTTT
TRBJ2-7 | TRBV19 | - | - | CASQATRVGEQYF | TGTGCCTCCCAGGCGACTAGAGTCGGCGAGCAGTACTTC
TRBJ1-4 | TRBV19 | - | TRBD1 | CASSKGGTGREKLFF | TGTGCCAGTAGTAAGGGGGGGACAGGGCGTGAAAAACTGTTTTTT
TRBJ1-2 | TRBV27 | - | - | CASSESTNRDFYGYTF | TGTGCCAGCAGTGAATCTACTAACCGGGACTTCTATGGCTACACCTTC
TRBJ1-2 | TRBV7-2 | once | TRBD1 | CASSAVGQSYYGYTF | TGTGCCAGCAGCGCGGTGGGACAGTCCTACTATGGCTACACCTTC
TRBJ2-7 | TRBV5-1 | - | TRBD1 | CASSLSRGQYEQYF | TGCGCCAGCAGCTTGAGCAGGGGGCAGTACGAGCAGTACTTC
TRBJ2-2 | TRBV3-1/TRBV3-2 | few | - | CASSQVSTGKAGELFF | TGTGCCAGCAGCCAAGTCTCCACAGGGAAGGCCGGGGAGCTGTTTTTT
TRBJ1-6 | TRBV14 | once | - | CASSQDRRNNSPLHF | TGTGCCAGCAGCCAAGATCGGCGGAATAATTCACCCCTCCACTTT
TRBJ2-1 | TRBV27 | - | - | CASREVSSYNEQFF | TGTGCCAGCAGGGAGGTAAGCTCCTACAATGAGCAGTTCTTC
TRBJ2-3 | TRBV19 | - | TRBD2 | CASSTVAGGQTDTQYF | TGTGCCAGTAGTACCGTAGCGGGAGGGCAAACAGATACGCAGTATTTT
TRBJ2-3 | TRBV6-2/TRBV6-3 | - | - | CASSYGRTTSTDTQYF | TGTGCCAGCAGTTACGGGCGGACAACTAGCACAGATACGCAGTATTTT
TRBJ2-7 | TRBV7-2 | - | - | CASSLGGTASYEQYF | TGTGCCAGCAGCCTGGGCGGGACAGCTTCCTACGAGCAGTACTTC
TRBJ1-3 | TRBV6-2/TRBV6-3 | - | - | CASSSTGSGNTIYF | TGTGCCAGCAGTTCGACAGGCTCTGGAAACACCATATATTTT
TRBJ2-5 | TRBV6-2/TRBV6-3 | - | TRBD1 | CASGRDRANQETQYF | TGTGCCAGCGGCCGGGACAGGGCGAATCAAGAGACCCAGTACTTC
TRBJ2-2 | TRBV3-1/TRBV3-2 | few | TRBD2 | CASSQEMLAGRTGELFF | TGTGCCAGCAGCCAAGAAATGCTAGCGGGAAGGACCGGGGAGCTGTTTTTT
TRBJ2-1 | TRBV11-3 | - | - | CASSPGGEQFF | TGTGCCAGCAGTCCCGGGGGTGAGCAGTTCTTC
TRBJ2-1 | TRBV25-1 | few | - | CASSVTGSNEQFF | TGTGCCAGCAGTGTGACCGGGAGTAATGAGCAGTTCTTC
TRBJ1-2 | TRBV3-1/TRBV3-2 | - | TRBD1 | CASSHAGTGLYGYTF | TGTGCCAGCAGCCACGCCGGGACAGGGCTCTATGGCTACACCTTC
TRBJ1-4 | TRBV6-2/TRBV6-3 | - | - | CASSLDRPNEKLFF | TGTGCCAGCAGCCTCGACAGACCCAATGAAAAACTGTTTTTT
TRBJ1-1 | TRBV30 | - | - | CACSPTGLGAFF | TGTGCCTGCTCACCAACAGGGTTGGGAGCTTTCTTT
TRBJ2-7 | TRBV6-1 | few | TRBD1 | CASSGTPGQGAGEQYF | TGTGCCAGCAGTGGGACTCCGGGACAGGGGGCGGGGGAGCAGTACTTC
TRBJ2-3 | TRBV9 | - | - | CASSVRGSTDTQYF | TGTGCCAGCAGCGTAAGAGGGAGCACAGATACGCAGTATTTT
TRBJ2-2 | TRBV6-6 | - | - | CASSPRGELFF | TGTGCCAGCAGTCCGAGGGGGGAGCTGTTTTTT
TRBJ2-5 | TRBV6-1 | - | TRBD1 | CASSDNRGSLETQYF | TGTGCCAGCAGTGACAACAGGGGGTCTTTGGAGACCCAGTACTTC
TRBJ2-2 | TRBV7-8 | - | TRBD1 | CASSDRDRATGELFF | TGTGCCAGCAGCGATCGGGACAGGGCCACCGGGGAGCTGTTTTTT